This passage covers 4 T cell receptor beta chains from one sample sequenced in a study of metastatic and nonmetastatic thyroid tumors. TCRdb re-clonotyped the PCR reads via MiXCR. This table holds 15,000 to 20,000 clones, 34% found once. Nobody among the patients had been given any treatment before thyroid surgery. Specimen: tumor tissue. These TCRs come from a male donor with papillary thyroid cancer or a benign thyroid nodule (not recorded which). Some clones in this sample may be carry-over from other donors' samples.

V usage is TRBV28 and J usage is TRBJ2-7; maybe TRBD2 (5 bases). V lost 2 bases to trimming and J lost 7 bases, with 12 bases between them. There are 13 residues in the CDR3. The germline gives CDR1 MDHEN, CDR2 SYDVKM. In DNA form, the CDR3 reads TGTGCCAGCAGTTTAGTAGCGTCGGGGGAGCAGTACTTC. The encoded protein is CASSLVASGEQYF.

The rearrangement joins TRBV12-3 or TRBV12-4 to TRBJ2-2; weak D call: TRBD1 (6 bases). Trimming took 5 bases from V and 5 from J, leaving 9 bases between them. The CDR3 spans 13 residues. This CDR3 is CASSGTRTGELFF. The CDR3 region has the DNA TGTGCCAGCAGTGGGACACGAACCGGGGAGCTGTTTTTT.

This clone appeared many times. This CDR3 reads CAWSVVRAFF. CDR3 DNA sequence: TGTGCCTGGAGTGTCGTAAGGGCTTTCTTT. This chain joins TRBV30 and TRBJ1-1, with D unclear. The V end was cut by 0 bases, the J end by 11 bases, with 7 bases between. Germline CDR1 and CDR2: GTSNPN and SVGIG (reference sequence). The length of the CDR3 is 10 residues.

This clone is termed medium-sized. The V and J genes are TRBV28 and TRBJ1-2; 10 bases fit TRBD1. Trimming cost V 4 bases and J 4 bases; bases outside gene matches: 6. Germline V CDR1 and CDR2: MDHEN, SYDVKM. CDR3 length: 15 amino acids. The CDR3 nucleotides read TGTGCCAGCAGTTCGACAGGGGGCTGGATCTATGGCTACACCTTC. Translation: CASSSTGGWIYGYTF.